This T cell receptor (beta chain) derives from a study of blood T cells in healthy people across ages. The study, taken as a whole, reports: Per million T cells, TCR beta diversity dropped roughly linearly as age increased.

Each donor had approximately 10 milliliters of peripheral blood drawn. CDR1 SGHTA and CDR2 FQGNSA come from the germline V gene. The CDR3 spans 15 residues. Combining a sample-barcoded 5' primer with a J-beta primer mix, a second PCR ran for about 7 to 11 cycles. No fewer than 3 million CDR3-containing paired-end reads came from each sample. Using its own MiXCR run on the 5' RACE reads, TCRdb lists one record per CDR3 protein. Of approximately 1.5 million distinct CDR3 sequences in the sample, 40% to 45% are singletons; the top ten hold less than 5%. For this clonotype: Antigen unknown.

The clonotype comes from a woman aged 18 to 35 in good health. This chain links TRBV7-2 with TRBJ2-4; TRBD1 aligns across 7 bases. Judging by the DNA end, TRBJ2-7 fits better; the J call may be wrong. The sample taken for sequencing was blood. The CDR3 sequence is CASSLRGQIIYEQYF. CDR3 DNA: TGTGCCAGCAGCTTAAGGGGACAGATCATCTACGAGCAGTACTTC.